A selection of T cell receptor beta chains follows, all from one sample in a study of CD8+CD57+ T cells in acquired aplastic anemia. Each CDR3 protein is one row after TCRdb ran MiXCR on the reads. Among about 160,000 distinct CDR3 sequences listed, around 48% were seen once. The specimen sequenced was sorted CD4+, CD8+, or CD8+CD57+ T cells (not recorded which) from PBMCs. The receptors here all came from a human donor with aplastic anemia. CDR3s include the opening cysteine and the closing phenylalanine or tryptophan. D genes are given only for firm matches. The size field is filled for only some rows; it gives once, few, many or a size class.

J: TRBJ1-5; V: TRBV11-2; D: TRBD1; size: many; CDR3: CASSSGTGEGQPQHF; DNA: TGTGCCAGCAGCTCAGGGACAGGGGAGGGTCAGCCCCAGCATTTT
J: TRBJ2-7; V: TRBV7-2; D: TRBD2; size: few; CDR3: CASKPGLAPFGEQYF; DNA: TGTGCCAGCAAGCCGGGACTAGCCCCCTTTGGCGAGCAGTACTTC
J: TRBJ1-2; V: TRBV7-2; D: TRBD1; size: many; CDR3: CASSLAGQGYGYTF; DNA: TGTGCCAGCAGCTTAGCGGGACAGGGTTATGGCTACACCTTC
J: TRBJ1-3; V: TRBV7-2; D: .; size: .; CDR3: CASSSTGTSGNTIYF; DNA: TGTGCCAGCAGCTCTACAGGGACCTCTGGAAACACCATATATTTT
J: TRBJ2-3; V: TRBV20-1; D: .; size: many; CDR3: CSARIVSGGTDTQYF; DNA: TGCAGTGCCAGGATCGTCAGCGGAGGCACAGATACGCAGTATTTT
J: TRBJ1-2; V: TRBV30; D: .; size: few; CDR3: CAWSVRDPGLYGYTF; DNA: TGTGCCTGGAGTGTACGTGACCCCGGGCTCTATGGCTACACCTTC
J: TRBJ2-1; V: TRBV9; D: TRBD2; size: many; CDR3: CASSVTSASSYNEQFF; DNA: TGTGCCAGCAGCGTTACTAGCGCAAGCTCCTACAATGAGCAGTTCTTC
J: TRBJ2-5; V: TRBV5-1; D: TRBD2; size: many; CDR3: CASSTTSGREGGTQYF; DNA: TGCGCCAGCAGCACGACTAGCGGGAGAGAGGGGGGGACCCAGTACTTC
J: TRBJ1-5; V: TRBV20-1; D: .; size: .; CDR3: CSAEGEAAGGRQPQHF; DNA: TGCAGTGCCGAGGGAGAGGCCGCGGGGGGCCGGCAGCCCCAGCATTTT
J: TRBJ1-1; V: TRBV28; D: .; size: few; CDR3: CASGTTATNTEAFF; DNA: TGTGCCAGCGGTACGACAGCTACGAACACTGAAGCTTTCTTT
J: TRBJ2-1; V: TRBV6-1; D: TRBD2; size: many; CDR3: CASSAGGEFF; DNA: TGTGCCAGCAGTGCGGGAGGGGAGTTCTTC
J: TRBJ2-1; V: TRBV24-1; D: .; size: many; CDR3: CATSDFKNNEQFF; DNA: TGTGCCACCAGTGATTTTAAGAACAATGAGCAGTTCTTC
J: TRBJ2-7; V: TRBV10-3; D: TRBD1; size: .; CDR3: CAISEPDRYSYEQYF; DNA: TGTGCCATCAGTGAGCCGGACAGGTACTCCTACGAGCAGTACTTC
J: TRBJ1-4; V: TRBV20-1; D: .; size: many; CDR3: CSARDTTNEKLFF; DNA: TGCAGTGCTAGGGATACAACTAATGAAAAACTGTTTTTT
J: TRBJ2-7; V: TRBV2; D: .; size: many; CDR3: CASSQDHEQYF; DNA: TGTGCCAGCAGCCAAGACCACGAGCAGTACTTC
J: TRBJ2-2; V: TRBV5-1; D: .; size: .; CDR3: CASRDGGELFF; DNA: TGCGCCAGCAGGGACGGCGGGGAGCTGTTTTTT
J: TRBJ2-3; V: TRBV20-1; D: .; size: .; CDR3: CSVLRGSVKSSTDTQYF; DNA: TGCAGTGTTTTGAGAGGGTCAGTTAAGTCTAGCACAGATACGCAGTATTTT
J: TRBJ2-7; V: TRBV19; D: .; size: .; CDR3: CASSSRGLQQVTAYEQYF; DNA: TGTGCCAGTAGTTCGAGGGGTTTGCAGCAAGTTACCGCCTACGAGCAGTACTTC
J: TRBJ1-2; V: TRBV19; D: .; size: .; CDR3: CASSSPGDYGYTF; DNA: TGTGCCAGTAGCTCCCCTGGCGACTATGGCTACACCTTC
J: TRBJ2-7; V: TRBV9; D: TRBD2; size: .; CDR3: CASSGTSGNHEQYF; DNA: TGTGCCAGCAGCGGGACTAGCGGGAACCACGAGCAGTACTTC
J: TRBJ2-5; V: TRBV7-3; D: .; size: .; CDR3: CASSLAGTEETQYF; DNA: TGTGCCAGCAGCTTAGCCGGGACTGAAGAGACCCAGTACTTC
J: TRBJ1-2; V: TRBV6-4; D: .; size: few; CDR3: CASSDSNNLLITGYTF; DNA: TGTGCCAGCAGTGACTCGAACAATCTTCTAATCACTGGCTACACCTTC
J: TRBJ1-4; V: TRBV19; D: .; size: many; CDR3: CASALGAVNEKLFF; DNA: TGTGCCAGTGCGTTGGGAGCAGTTAATGAAAAACTGTTTTTT
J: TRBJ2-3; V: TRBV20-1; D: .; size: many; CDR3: CSAMDSPDTQYF; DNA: TGCAGTGCTATGGACTCACCAGATACGCAGTATTTT
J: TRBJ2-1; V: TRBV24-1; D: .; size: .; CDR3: CATSDPMNNEQFF; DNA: TGTGCCACCAGTGACCCCATGAACAATGAGCAGTTCTTC
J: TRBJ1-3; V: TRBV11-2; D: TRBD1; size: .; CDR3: CASSLEPPGTAPEVSGNTIYF; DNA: TGTGCCAGCAGCTTAGAGCCCCCGGGGACAGCCCCTGAGGTCTCTGGAAACACCATATATTTT
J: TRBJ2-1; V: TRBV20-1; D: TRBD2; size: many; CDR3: CSARPRTSGSDEQFF; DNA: TGCAGTGCTAGGCCTCGGACTAGCGGGAGTGATGAGCAGTTCTTC
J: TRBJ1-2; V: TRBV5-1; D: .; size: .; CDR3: CASSSTIMNGYTF; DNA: TGCGCCAGCAGCTCGACTATCATGAATGGCTACACCTTC
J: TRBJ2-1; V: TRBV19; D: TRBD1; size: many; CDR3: CASSVTGKSSYNEQFF; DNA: TGTGCCAGTAGTGTGACAGGGAAAAGCTCCTACAATGAGCAGTTCTTC
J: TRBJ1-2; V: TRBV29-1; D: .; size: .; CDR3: CSVERPVLTSYGYTF; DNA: TGCAGCGTTGAACGGCCAGTCCTGACCTCCTATGGCTACACCTTC
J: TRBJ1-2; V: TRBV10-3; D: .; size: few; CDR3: CAISESPDGRYGYTF; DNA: TGTGCCATCAGTGAGTCGCCCGACGGGCGTTATGGCTACACCTTC
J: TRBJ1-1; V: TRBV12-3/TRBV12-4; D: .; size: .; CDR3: CASSFPERGRAFF; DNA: TGTGCCAGCAGTTTCCCAGAGCGCGGTCGGGCTTTCTTT
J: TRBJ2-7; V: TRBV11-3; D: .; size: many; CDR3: CASSRTGGGYEQYF; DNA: TGTGCCAGCAGCCGAACAGGGGGGGGCTACGAGCAGTACTTC
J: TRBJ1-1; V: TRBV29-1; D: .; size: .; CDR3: CSVGQNTEAFF; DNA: TGCAGCGTTGGACAGAACACTGAAGCTTTCTTT
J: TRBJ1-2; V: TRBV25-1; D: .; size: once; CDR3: CASTSNYGYTF; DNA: TGTGCCAGCACCAGTAACTATGGCTACACCTTC
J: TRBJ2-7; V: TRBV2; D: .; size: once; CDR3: CASLLTYEQYF; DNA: TGTGCCAGCCTGCTAACCTACGAGCAGTACTTC
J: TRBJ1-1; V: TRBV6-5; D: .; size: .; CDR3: CASSSIRGAGNTEAFF; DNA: TGTGCCAGCAGTTCAATCCGGGGGGCTGGGAACACTGAAGCTTTCTTT
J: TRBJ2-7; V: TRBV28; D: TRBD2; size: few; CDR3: CASSLLAGGGEQYF; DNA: TGTGCCAGCAGTCTTCTAGCGGGAGGAGGCGAGCAGTACTTC
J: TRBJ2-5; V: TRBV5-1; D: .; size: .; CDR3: CASSLDSGQVQETQYF; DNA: TGCGCCAGCAGCTTGGATAGCGGACAGGTCCAAGAGACCCAGTACTTC
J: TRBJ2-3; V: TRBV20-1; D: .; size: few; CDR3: CSARPGWAQGTDTQYF; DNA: TGCAGTGCTAGACCGGGTTGGGCCCAGGGGACAGATACGCAGTATTTT
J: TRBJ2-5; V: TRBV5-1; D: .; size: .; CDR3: CASSFVDLQETQYF; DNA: TGCGCCAGCAGCTTTGTGGACCTCCAAGAGACCCAGTACTTC
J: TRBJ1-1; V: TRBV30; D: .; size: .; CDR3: CACLGLRNTEAFF; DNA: TGTGCCTGCCTGGGGCTGAGGAACACTGAAGCTTTCTTT
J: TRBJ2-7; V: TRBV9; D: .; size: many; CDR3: CASSPGPSDGPYEQYF; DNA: TGTGCCAGCAGCCCAGGCCCTAGCGACGGACCCTACGAGCAGTACTTC
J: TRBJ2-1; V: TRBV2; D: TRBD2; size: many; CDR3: CASSGPGLAGGPNEQFF; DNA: TGTGCCAGCAGCGGTCCGGGACTAGCGGGAGGTCCGAATGAGCAGTTCTTC